Below are 17 T cell receptor beta chains sequenced from a single sample in a study of human T cells and chemical hapten exposure (dated by TCRdb to the early 2020s). Sample time point, as interpreted from the label and publication: patch test 2, 6 weeks after DPC sensitization. Reading the label with the study, this specimen's treatment or condition is: therapeutic diphenylcyclopropenone sensitization with weekly scalp DPC. Libraries came from RACE. For sequencing, a NextSeq 500 was employed. TCRdb passed the public sequencing reads through fastp at Q25 and MiXCR, retaining productive beta sequences. Rows merge per CDR3 protein into single entries with the most common DNA and genes. Here the sample has a few hundred thousand distinct CDR3 sequences; under 6.5% occur a single time. The ten largest clones take up approximately 5.4% of the sample. The sample in question was whole blood, obtained in connection with sensitization to the hapten diphenylcyclopropenone (DPC). These receptors all come from a woman between 18 and 29 years old with alopecia areata. Some clones in this sample may be carry-over from other donors' samples.

This clonotype has ten or more counts. The chain is built from TRBV4-3 and TRBJ1-2; D remains unclear. Trimming pared 0 bases from V and 4 bases from J, leaving 9 bases between. There are 14 residues in the CDR3. The germline V gene encodes CDR1 LGHNA and CDR2 YSLEER. CDR3 nucleotide sequence: TGCGCCAGCAGCCAAGATCGGGCCCTCTATGGCTACACCTTC. Its protein is CASSQDRALYGYTF.

The J gene is TRBJ2-3, the V gene TRBV7-7; 8 bases fit TRBD1. The CDR3 has 13 amino acids. Germline CDR1 and CDR2: SSHAT and FNYEAQ (reference sequence). Here the CDR3 reads CASAQGATDTQYF. Here the CDR3 DNA reads TGTGCTAGCGCCCAGGGGGCCACAGATACGCAGTATTTT.

At least ten counts were recorded for this clonotype. V gene TRBV29-1 combines with J gene TRBJ1-1; D is possibly TRBD1 (5 bases). This CDR3 comprises 13 residues. The V gene lost 6 bases and the J gene lost 0 bases, with 11 bases spanning the gap. Germline-derived CDR1 and CDR2 are SQVTM and ANQGSEA. Here the CDR3 DNA reads TGCAGCGTCCAAGACAGCATGAACACTGAAGCTTTCTTT. This translates into CSVQDSMNTEAFF.

The gene calls are TRBV7-9 and TRBJ1-2; no definite D call. V dropped 1 base and J dropped 8 bases, with 11 bases sitting between them. This CDR3 spans 13 amino acids. Germline CDR1 reads SEHNR; CDR2 reads FQNEAQ (reference sequence). The CDR3 sequence: CASSLEDGSGYTF. CDR3 nucleotide sequence: TGTGCCAGCAGCTTAGAGGACGGGAGCGGCTACACCTTC.

The chain is built from TRBV7-3 and TRBJ2-2, with 10 bases matching TRBD2. The CDR3 has 16 amino acids. V gave up 4 bases and J gave up 5 bases; unmatched junction bases: 7. Germline-derived CDR1 and CDR2 are SGHTA and FQGTGA. The CDR3 DNA reads TGTGCCAGCAGCTCCCCCGGAGCGGGGGGGACCGGGGAGCTGTTTTTT. Its protein product is CASSSPGAGGTGELFF. Full variable domain (missing parts from reference TRBV7-3 and TRBJ2-2): GAGVSQTPSNKVTEKGKYVELRCDPISGHTALYWYRQSLGQGPEFLIYFQGTGAADDSGLPNDRFFAVRPEGSVSTLKIQRTERGDSAVYLCASSSPGAGGTGELFFGEGSRLTVL.

This clonotype appeared many times. The chain has TRBV7-2 and TRBJ1-1, with a tentative D call TRBD1 (5 bases). Germline CDR1 is SGHTA and CDR2 is FQGNSA. V was clipped by 8 bases and J by 1 base, with 17 bases between them. The length of the CDR3 is 15 residues. CDR3 region: CASRDGRLGNTEAFF. Here the CDR3 DNA reads TGTGCCAGCCGGGACGGGAGGCTGGGGAACACTGAAGCTTTCTTT.

This clonotype was counted many times. The V gene is TRBV29-1, the J gene TRBJ2-3, with 9 nucleotides matching TRBD1. V lost 5 bases to trimming and J lost 2 bases; unmatched junction nucleotides: 8. The CDR3 runs to 15 residues. Germline CDR1 and CDR2: SQVTM and ANQGSEA. The CDR3 protein is CSVPPGQGHTDTQYF. CDR3 coding DNA: TGCAGCGTTCCCCCGGGACAGGGCCACACAGATACGCAGTATTTT.

This chain connects TRBV3-1 to TRBJ2-7, with D unclear. Germline CDR1 LGHDT, CDR2 YNNKEL (reference sequence). V lost 5 bases, J lost 3 bases, and 17 bases lay in between. The CDR3 sequence is 15 residues long. CDR3 region: CASSFGPPPFYEQYF. CDR3 in DNA: TGTGCCAGCAGCTTTGGGCCTCCACCCTTCTACGAGCAGTACTTC.

This clonotype appeared many times. The chain has TRBV18 and TRBJ1-6, with a possible D match to TRBD1 (6 bases). V gave up 8 bases and J gave up 4 bases, with 12 bases separating them. This CDR3 has 14 amino acids. Germline V lookup: CDR1 KGHSH, CDR2 LQKENI. In DNA form, the CDR3 reads TGTGCCAGCAGCCCGGACAGTTATAATTCACCCCTCCACTTT. Protein sequence: CASSPDSYNSPLHF. Together with reference TRBV18 and TRBJ1-6, the CDR3 gives the full variable domain: NAGVMQNPRHLVRRRGQEARLRCSPMKGHSHVYWYRQLPEEGLKFMVYLQKENIIDESGMPKERFSAEFPKEGPSILRIQQVVRGDSAAYFCASSPDSYNSPLHFGNGTRLTVT.

The chain is built from TRBV12-3 or TRBV12-4 and TRBJ1-2; the match to TRBD1 covers 8 bases. J was trimmed by 2 bases and V by 6 bases; bases with no gene match: 11. The CDR3 covers 16 residues. In DNA form, the CDR3 reads TGTGCCAGCAGCCTGGACAGGGATAAGTGGAACTATGGCTACACCTTC. This gives the protein CASSLDRDKWNYGYTF.

In the case of this clonotype: A much more abundant neighbour one base away suggests this may be a read error. This chain connects TRBV5-1 to TRBJ1-2, with 7 bases that match TRBD1. With V trimmed by 7 bases and J by 2 bases, 5 bases remained unmatched. This CDR3 is built from 13 residues. CDR1 is SGHRS and CDR2 is YFSETQ in the germline V gene. Written as DNA, the CDR3 is TGCGCCAGCGGAAAGGGGGCCAACTATGGCTACACCTTC. Amino acids: CASGKGANYGYTF.

The chain recombines TRBV7-2 with TRBJ2-3, with unresolved D. Deletions cut 2 bases from V and 8 bases from J, with 5 bases between. CDR3 length equals 11 residues. Per the germline V gene, CDR1 is SGHTA and CDR2 is FQGNSA. CDR3 in DNA: TGTGCCAGCAGCTTAACCAGTACGCAGTATTTT. Translation: CASSLTSTQYF.

The rearrangement uses TRBV2 and TRBJ2-7; 7 bases align to TRBD1. CDR1 SNHLY and CDR2 FYNNEI come from the germline V gene. Germline trimming cut 8 bases from V and 1 base from J; bases unmatched to any gene: 5. This CDR3 is built from 13 residues. The CDR3 region has the DNA TGTGCCAGCCGGCCGGGACAGTCCTACGAGCAGTACTTC. Its protein is CASRPGQSYEQYF.

The chain recombines TRBV21-1 with TRBJ2-3; TRBD1 is taken as the D call from the table, unchecked against the DNA. TRBV21-1 is deemed a pseudogene. This CDR3 region has 18 residues. In nucleotides, the CDR3 is TGTGCCAGCAGCAAAGCGGGGGGGGGCGAAGGTGGCACAGATACGCAGTATTTT. Translated: CASSKAGGGEGGTDTQYF.

This chain links TRBV4-3 with TRBJ2-1, with TRBD2 matching over 8 bases. The CDR3 totals 16 residues. CDR1 and CDR2 from the germline V gene are LGHNA and YSLEER. With 4 bases clipped from V and 0 bases from J, the junction kept 5 bases outside the gene matches. The CDR3: CASSLLRGASYNEQFF. The CDR3 DNA reads TGCGCCAGCAGCCTTCTGCGGGGGGCCTCCTACAATGAGCAGTTCTTC.

V is TRBV20-1 and J is TRBJ2-7; TRBD2 agrees at 9 bases. The CDR3 runs to 15 residues. V was pared by 5 bases and J by 5 bases, with 13 bases of the junction left unmatched. Germline V gene sequence: CDR1 DFQATT, CDR2 SNEGSKA (reference sequence). DNA of the CDR3: TGCAGTGCTGGCATCCCGGGACTAGCAGGCGACGAGCAGTACTTC. Translated: CSAGIPGLAGDEQYF.

CDR3 region: CATSLAGNANTGELFF. The DNA of the CDR3 is TGTGCCACTTCGTTGGCAGGCAATGCGAACACCGGGGAGCTGTTTTTT. V gene TRBV5-6 combines with J gene TRBJ2-2; D not resolved. Germline assignment: CDR1 SGHDT and CDR2 YYEEEE. The CDR3 runs to 16 residues. V was trimmed by 9 bases and J by 0 bases, leaving 18 bases between them.